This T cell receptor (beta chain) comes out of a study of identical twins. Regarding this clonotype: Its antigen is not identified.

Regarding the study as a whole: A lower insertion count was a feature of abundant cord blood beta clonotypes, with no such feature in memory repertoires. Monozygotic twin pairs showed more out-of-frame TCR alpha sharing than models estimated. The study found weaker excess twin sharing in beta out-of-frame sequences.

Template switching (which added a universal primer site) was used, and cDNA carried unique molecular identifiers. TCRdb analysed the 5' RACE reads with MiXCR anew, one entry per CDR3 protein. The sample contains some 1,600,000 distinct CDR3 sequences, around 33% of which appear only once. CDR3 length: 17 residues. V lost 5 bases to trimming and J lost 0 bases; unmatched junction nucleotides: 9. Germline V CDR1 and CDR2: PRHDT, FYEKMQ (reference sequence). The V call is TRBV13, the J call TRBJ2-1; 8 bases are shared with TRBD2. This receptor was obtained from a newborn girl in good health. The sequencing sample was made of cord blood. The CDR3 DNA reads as TGTGCCAGCAGCCGAACTAGCGGCCTAAGCTCCTACAATGAGCAGTTCTTC. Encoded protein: CASSRTSGLSSYNEQFF.